These 20 T cell receptor beta chains came from one sample sequenced in a study of T cell clonality in common variable immunodeficiency (dated by TCRdb to the mid-2010s). Receptor amplification or capture employed the immunoSEQ multiplex PCR assay. TCRdb took this table from immuneACCESS and kept in-frame rearrangements with V and J called. Such tables lack part of the clones; where checked against another copy, unresolved V genes explain under half of the gap, and the rest is unexplained. Here the sample lists some 64,000 clones, none seen once only. The top ten clonotypes cover about 1.7% of the sample. Sequencing input: peripheral blood mononuclear cells. The receptors here all came from a person between 18 and 69 years old in good health.

This clone was seen repeatedly, ten times or more. Sequencing ends 3 residues short of the CDR3 end; the germline J gene provides the rest. The chain uses TRBV4-2 and TRBJ1-4; possibly TRBD1 for D (6 bases). This CDR3 has 15 residues. Trimming removed 2 bases from V and 8 bases from J, with 15 bases in between. Germline CDR1 is LGHNA and CDR2 is YNFKEQ. This CDR3 reads CASSQTTGTGEKLFF. Partial CDR3 DNA: TGTGCCAGCAGCCAAACTACAGGGACGGGAGAAAAA.

This clone came up many times. The read stops 3 residues short of the end of the CDR3; the missing end is completed from the germline J gene. The V and J genes are TRBV19 and TRBJ2-5, with D hard to call. The CDR3 consists of 15 residues. The germline CDR1 and CDR2 sequences are LNHDA and SQIVND (reference sequence). V was pared by 1 base and J by 5 bases, with 14 bases between. The CDR3 sequence is CASSIVPRVSETQYF. CDR3 DNA, as far as it was read: TGTGCCAGTAGTATAGTCCCACGGGTCTCTGAGACC.

The table lists this clone with many counts. Sequencing ends 3 residues short of the CDR3 end; the germline J gene provides the rest. This rearrangement joins TRBV7-3 to TRBJ1-2, with TRBD1 identical over 10 bases. This CDR3 is built from 15 residues. The germline V gene encodes CDR1 SGHTA and CDR2 FQGTGA. The V and J ends lost 4 bases and 6 bases, in that order; junction bases with no gene match: 8. Incomplete CDR3 DNA: TGTGCCAGCAGCTCCGGACAGGGGGGCCCTAATGGC. Translated: CASSSGQGGPNG. The full CDR3 is CASSSGQGGPNGYTF. Drawing the rest from reference TRBV7-3 and TRBJ1-2, the complete variable domain is GAGVSQTPSNKVTEKGKYVELRCDPISGHTALYWYRQSLGQGPEFLIYFQGTGAADDSGLPNDRFFAVRPEGSVSTLKIQRTERGDSAVYLCASSSGQGGPNGYTFGSGTRLTVV.

This clone came up many times. The read falls 3 residues short of the CDR3 end, and the missing part is taken from the germline J gene. V gene TRBV5-4 combines with J gene TRBJ1-5; D gene ambiguous. Trimming left V 0 bases short and J 3 bases short, with 13 bases between. This CDR3 has 16 amino acids. Germline CDR1 is SGHNT and CDR2 is YYREEE (reference sequence). The chain's CDR3 is CASSLGPHSVNQPQHF. The CDR3 bases that were read are TGTGCCAGCAGCTTGGGTCCGCACAGTGTCAATCAGCCC. The full variable domain, with the rest looked up from reference TRBV5-4 and TRBJ1-5, is ETGVTQSPTHLIKTRGQQVTLRCSSQSGHNTVSWYQQALGQGPQFIFQYYREEENGRGNFPPRFSGLQFPNYSSELNVNALELDDSALYLCASSLGPHSVNQPQHFGDGTRLSIL.

This clone appeared many times. The CDR3 end lies 3 residues beyond the end of the read and is filled in from the germline J gene. The V call is TRBV2, the J call TRBJ2-7; D is perhaps TRBD1 (6 bases). Deletions cut 1 base from V and 4 bases from J, with 11 bases between. The CDR3 length is 14 residues. The germline V gene has CDR1 SNHLY and CDR2 FYNNEI. The CDR3 reads CASSEDRVRYEQYF. The DNA read from the CDR3 is TGTGCCAGCAGTGAAGACAGGGTAAGGTACGAG.

This clone showed up many times. Partial CDR3 DNA: TGTGCCTGCCGCTGGGCGGGAGGGCCCTATGAG. Translating it yields CACRWAGGPYE. The CDR3 reads in full as CACRWAGGPYEQFF. The chain is built from TRBV19 and TRBJ2-1; 9 nucleotides match TRBD2. Read sequence stops 3 residues before the CDR3 end, and the germline J gene provides the missing end. This CDR3 contains 14 residues. V trimming: 11 bases; J trimming: 8 bases; junction bases outside the gene matches: 13. Germline CDR1 LNHDA, CDR2 SQIVND (reference sequence). Full variable domain (outside the CDR3, taken from reference TRBV19 and TRBJ2-1): DGGITQSPKYLFRKEGQNVTLSCEQNLNHDAMYWYRQDPGQGLRLIYYSQIVNDFQKGDIAEGYSVSREKKESFPLTVTSAQKNPTAFYLCACRWAGGPYEQFFGPGTRLTVL.

This clone was picked up many times. The CDR3 extends 3 residues past the end of the read, so its final part is completed from the germline J gene. The chain uses TRBV12-5 and TRBJ1-5; D may be TRBD1 (6 bases). The CDR3 consists of 14 residues. V was pared by 6 bases and J by 3 bases, with 12 bases between. The V gene's germline CDR1 is LGHNT and CDR2 FRNRAP. The DNA read from the CDR3 is TGTGCTAGTGGACAGGGAGCAATCAATCAGCCC. Its translation: CASGQGAINQP. The whole CDR3 protein is CASGQGAINQPQHF.

The table lists this clone with many counts. Read coverage stops 3 residues before the CDR3 terminus; the germline J gene supplies the remainder. The rearrangement links TRBV7-6 to TRBJ2-4, with a tentative D call TRBD1 (5 bases). The CDR3 covers 14 residues. The germline V gene has CDR1 SGHVS and CDR2 FNYEAQ. Trimming removed 2 bases at V and 8 bases at J, with 13 bases between. The sequenced part of the CDR3 DNA is TGTGCCAGCAGCTTATATCAGGGTGGGGACATT. Amino acids: CASSLYQGGDI. The full CDR3 sequence reads CASSLYQGGDIQYF.

The sample holds many counts of this clone. The read terminates 3 residues before the CDR3 end, so the remaining end is supplied by the germline J gene. The chain links TRBV6-4 to TRBJ2-3; 8 positions agree with TRBD2. CDR1 is MRHNA, CDR2 SNTAGT, per germline. V gave up 0 bases and J gave up 1 base; unmatched junction bases: 0. This CDR3 comprises 15 residues. The CDR3 spells CASSDSRGGTDTQYF. Incomplete CDR3 DNA: TGTGCCAGCAGTGACTCGCGGGGGGGCACAGATACG.

This clone has ten or more counts. The read terminates 3 residues before the CDR3 end, so the remaining end is supplied by the germline J gene. V gene TRBV24-1 combines with J gene TRBJ2-3, with 10 bases fitting TRBD2. The CDR3 contains 16 residues. Trimming took 3 bases from V and 3 from J; bases not matched to a gene: 5. Germline values: CDR1 KGHDR, CDR2 SFDVKD. The CDR3 region is CATSDRSSGSTDTQYF. CDR3 DNA, as far as it was read: TGTGCCACCAGTGATCGGTCTAGCGGGAGTACAGATACG.

The table lists this clone with many counts. The CDR3 extends 3 residues past the end of the read, so its final part is completed from the germline J gene. V usage is TRBV20-1 and J usage is TRBJ2-7, with 7 bases identical to TRBD2. The germline V gene has CDR1 DFQATT and CDR2 SNEGSKA (reference sequence). The V and J ends lost 1 base and 0 bases, in that order; junction bases with no gene match: 3. CDR3 length equals 14 residues. CDR3 residues: CSARGRGSSYEQYF. Partial CDR3 DNA: TGCAGTGCTAGAGGGCGGGGGAGCTCCTACGAG.

This clone was counted at least ten times. The missing CDR3 end, 3 residues past where the read stops, is filled in from the germline J gene. The chain is built from TRBV5-1 and TRBJ1-2, with a weak D call TRBD1 (5 bases). Trimming removed 0 bases at V and 3 bases at J, with 9 bases between. Germline V gene data show CDR1 as SGHRS and CDR2 as YFSETQ. The CDR3 contains 14 residues. Incomplete CDR3 DNA: TGCGCCAGCAGCTTGGGGGGGGTAGACTATGGC. Amino acid sequence: CASSLGGVDYG. In full, the CDR3 reads CASSLGGVDYGYTF.

This clone appeared many times. The read finishes 3 residues shy of the CDR3 end, and the germline J gene is used to complete it. This chain links TRBV6-2 or TRBV6-3 with TRBJ2-1; no definite D call. The length of the CDR3 is 14 residues. The germline CDR1 and CDR2 sequences are MNHEY and SVGEGT. The germline V and J ends were trimmed by 2 bases and 3 bases, with 8 bases remaining between them. CDR3 sequence: CASSYLAVYNEQFF. Partial CDR3 DNA: TGTGCCAGCAGTTACCTTGCGGTCTACAATGAG.

In its sample, this clone was seen many times. The sequenced part of the CDR3 DNA is TGTGCCAGCAGCTTAAGTCGGGAGCGGGAGGCACAAGAGACC. Its protein product is CASSLSREREAQET. The full-length CDR3 reads as CASSLSREREAQETQYF. The chain employs TRBV7-3 and TRBJ2-5, with TRBD2 matching 9 bases. The sequenced fragment ends 3 residues before the CDR3 boundary, so the rest is inferred from the germline J gene. CDR1 and CDR2 (germline): SGHTA, FQGTGA. CDR3 length: 17 residues. Unmatched junction bases numbered 8, after V lost 1 base and J lost 2 bases. The full variable domain, with the rest looked up from reference TRBV7-3 and TRBJ2-5, is GAGVSQTPSNKVTEKGKYVELRCDPISGHTALYWYRQSLGQGPEFLIYFQGTGAADDSGLPNDRFFAVRPEGSVSTLKIQRTERGDSAVYLCASSLSREREAQETQYFGPGTRLLVL.

At least ten counts were recorded for this clone. Sequencing ends 3 residues short of the CDR3 end; the germline J gene provides the rest. The V call is TRBV19, the J call TRBJ1-2; D unresolved. The ends were cut back, 0 bases at V and 6 bases at J, with 11 bases in the middle. The CDR3 is made up of 14 amino acids. The germline CDR1 and CDR2 sequences are LNHDA and SQIVND (reference sequence). The CDR3 DNA, read in part, is TGTGCCAGTAGTATAGACAACGGGGTCGATGGC. It yields the protein CASSIDNGVDG. In full, the CDR3 is CASSIDNGVDGYTF. The full variable domain, rest sourced from reference TRBV19 and TRBJ1-2, is DGGITQSPKYLFRKEGQNVTLSCEQNLNHDAMYWYRQDPGQGLRLIYYSQIVNDFQKGDIAEGYSVSREKKESFPLTVTSAQKNPTAFYLCASSIDNGVDGYTFGSGTRLTVV.

The table lists this clone with many counts. With the read ending 3 residues before the CDR3 end, the germline J gene is used to fill in that end. The chain couples TRBV7-6 to TRBJ2-2, with a tentative D call TRBD1 (6 bases). The V end was cut by 7 bases, the J end by 4 bases, with 19 bases between. The CDR3 runs 16 residues. The germline V gene has CDR1 SGHVS and CDR2 FNYEAQ. The covered CDR3 bases are TGTGCCAGCAACCCGTCGACAGGCGCTATCACCGGGGAG. Encoded protein: CASNPSTGAITGE. The CDR3 reads in full as CASNPSTGAITGELFF.

This clone is medium-sized. Read data end 3 residues before the CDR3 end; the end is taken from the germline J gene. The chain recombines TRBV20-1 with TRBJ2-4, with 8 bases lining up with TRBD2. This CDR3 contains 15 residues. Trimming cost V 7 bases and J 0 bases; bases outside gene matches: 8. CDR1 is DFQATT and CDR2 is SNEGSKA in the germline V gene (reference sequence). The CDR3 sequence: CSVVDGRGAKNIQYF. CDR3 DNA (partial): TGCAGTGTGGTCGACGGGAGGGGAGCCAAAAACATT.

This clone has a count of ten or more. The sequence runs out 3 residues before the end of the CDR3; the remainder is reconstructed from the germline J gene. This rearrangement joins TRBV10-3 to TRBJ1-4, with D perhaps matching TRBD1 (6 bases). CDR1 ENHRY and CDR2 SYGVKD come from the germline V gene. Deletions cut 3 bases from V and 7 bases from J, with 24 bases between. This CDR3 comprises 18 residues. Partial CDR3 DNA: TGTGCCATCAGTGATGGGCAGGGACGCGGGGGCTCCACTGAAAAA. Its translation is CAISDGQGRGGSTEK. The entire CDR3 protein reads CAISDGQGRGGSTEKLFF.

As to this clone: The missing CDR3 end, 3 residues past where the read stops, is filled in from the germline J gene. This chain uses TRBV19 with TRBJ1-2; D is possibly TRBD1 (5 bases). CDR3 length equals 16 residues. Between the trimmed V and J ends, which lost 1 base and 5 bases, there was a span of 17 bases. Per germline, CDR1 LNHDA and CDR2 SQIVND (reference sequence). The chain's CDR3 is CASSIVTTRGPYGYTF. The covered CDR3 bases are TGTGCCAGTAGTATAGTCACCACAAGGGGCCCATATGGC. Complete variable domain (other parts from reference TRBV19 and TRBJ1-2): DGGITQSPKYLFRKEGQNVTLSCEQNLNHDAMYWYRQDPGQGLRLIYYSQIVNDFQKGDIAEGYSVSREKKESFPLTVTSAQKNPTAFYLCASSIVTTRGPYGYTFGSGTRLTVV.

This clone showed up just a few times. The read terminates 3 residues before the CDR3 end, so the remaining end is supplied by the germline J gene. The J gene is TRBJ1-5, the V gene TRBV6-1; 8 bases agree with TRBD1. Per the germline V gene, CDR1 is MNHNS and CDR2 is SASEGT. The CDR3 is 18 amino acids. The V gene end was trimmed by 2 bases and the J gene end by 0 bases; junction bases not matched to a gene: 9. The CDR3 bases that were read are TGTGCCAGCAGTGAAAGGTGGGGCAGGGGGCTTAGCAATCAGCCC. As protein: CASSERWGRGLSNQP. The full-length CDR3 reads as CASSERWGRGLSNQPQHF.